This passage covers 2 T cell receptor beta chains from one sample sequenced in a study of blood T cells in healthy people across ages. For the second PCR, which ran for 7 to 11 cycles, a sample-barcoded 5' primer and a J-beta primer mix were used. A single record per CDR3 protein comes from TCRdb applying MiXCR to the 5' RACE reads. The sample records about 680,000 distinct CDR3 sequences, approximately 49% being singletons. The specimen sequenced was blood. These receptors were obtained from an older woman in good health.

J is TRBJ2-5 and V is TRBV18; 7 bases fit TRBD2. V was clipped by 3 bases and J by 5 bases; unmatched bases: 6. The CDR3 has 14 residues. CDR1 and CDR2 from the germline V gene are KGHSH and LQKENI. The CDR3 bases are TGTGCCAGCTCACCCCAGCGGGAAGGGGAGACCCAGTACTTC. This sequence encodes CASSPQREGETQYF.

The chain carries TRBV20-1 and TRBJ1-4; D might be TRBD1 (5 bases). Per germline, CDR1 DFQATT and CDR2 SNEGSKA (reference sequence). The ends were cut back, 6 bases at V and 4 bases at J, with 12 bases in the middle. The CDR3 contains 13 residues. The CDR3 here is CSANTGVNEKLFF. DNA of the CDR3: TGCAGTGCAAATACAGGTGTTAATGAAAAACTGTTTTTT.